Detailed here is one T cell receptor (beta chain). The repertoire was sequenced with immunoSEQ multiplex PCR; TCRdb's copy has only in-frame clones and lacks some. The sample includes approximately 310,000 clones, 75% to 90% of them seen just once. The data belong to a study of blood T cell repertoires in COVID-19. Recruitment covered 25 or so US areas and drew participants whose ages spanned roughly 18 to 89 years. The CDR3 covers 15 residues. The germline V gene encodes CDR1 MRHNA and CDR2 SNTAGT. V was pared by 6 bases and J by 0 bases, with 11 bases between. Sequencing used PBMCs or T cells enriched from blood (not recorded which). The TCR sequence derives from a woman in her twenties or thirties who had been exposed to COVID-19. The chain recombines TRBV6-4 with TRBJ2-2; possible D gene TRBD1, 6 bases. CDR3 sequence reads: CASRRQVSNTGELFF. CDR3 DNA sequence: TGTGCCAGCAGAAGACAGGTATCGAACACCGGGGAGCTGTTTTTT.